This T cell receptor (beta chain) is drawn from a study of breast tumors, draining lymph nodes, adjacent tissues. The lymph nodes were axillary draining lymph nodes from breast cancer patients. MiXCR was run by TCRdb on the multiplex PCR reads, yielding one entry per CDR3 protein. The table lists 200,000 to 300,000 distinct CDR3 sequences, around 31% of them singletons. About this clonotype itself: The antigen is undetermined.

Study-wide findings and caveats: That most tumor T cells come from lymph nodes remained unproven. Tumors had less TCR diversity than lymph nodes, more than nontumor tissue. Tumor and nontumor repertoires were significantly more similar in luminal-like than in basal-like breast cancer.

The sequencing sample was made of axillary lymph node tissue. This clonotype was obtained from a female donor with breast cancer. Some clones in this sample may be carry-over from other donors' samples.

CDR3: CASSRTGHTGELFF. CDR3 in DNA: TGTGCCAGCAGCCGGACAGGGCACACCGGGGAGCTGTTTTTT. The chain uses TRBV5-5 and TRBJ2-2; 8 nucleotides align to TRBD1. The CDR3 runs to 14 residues. The V segment lost 4 bases and the J segment 3 bases; nucleotides outside the gene matches: 2. Per the germline V gene, CDR1 is SGHKS and CDR2 is YYEKEE (reference sequence).